This entry is about one T cell receptor beta chain. The data originate from a study of OX40 agonist ivuxolimab in advanced cancers. Sequencing used immunoSEQ multiplex PCR; TCRdb keeps in-frame clones, though not all of them. The data show roughly 76,000 clones, 85% seen once. The receptor was isolated from an adult with an advanced solid tumor such as melanoma, head and neck, liver or kidney cancer. The material sequenced was CD4+ or CD8+ T cells sorted from blood, taken in a trial of the OX40 agonist ivuxolimab.

Written as DNA, the CDR3 is TGTGCCAGCAGTTCCGGGACAAACACAGATACGCAGTATTTT. Translating gives CASSSGTNTDTQYF. The chain has TRBV7-9 and TRBJ2-3; TRBD1 might be the D (6 bases). The V gene's germline CDR1 is SEHNR and CDR2 FQNEAQ (reference sequence). The CDR3 has 14 amino acids. Deletions cut 6 bases from V and 2 bases from J, with 12 bases between.